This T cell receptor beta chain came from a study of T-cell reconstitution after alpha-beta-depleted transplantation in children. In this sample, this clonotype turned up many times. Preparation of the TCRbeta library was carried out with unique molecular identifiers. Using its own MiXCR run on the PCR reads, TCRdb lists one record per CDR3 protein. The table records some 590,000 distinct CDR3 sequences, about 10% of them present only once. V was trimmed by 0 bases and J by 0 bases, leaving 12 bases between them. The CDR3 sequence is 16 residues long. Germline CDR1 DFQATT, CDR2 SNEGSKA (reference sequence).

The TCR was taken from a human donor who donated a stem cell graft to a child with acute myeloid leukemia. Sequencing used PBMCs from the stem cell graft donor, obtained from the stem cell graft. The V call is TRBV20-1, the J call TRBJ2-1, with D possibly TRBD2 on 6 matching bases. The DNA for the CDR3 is TGCAGTGCTAGAGATGGGGGGAGGAGCTCCTACAATGAGCAGTTCTTC. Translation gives CSARDGGRSSYNEQFF.